This is a list of T cell receptor beta chains from one sample in a study of OX40 agonist ivuxolimab in advanced cancers. This table comes from immunoSEQ multiplex PCR, and its TCRdb copy is limited to in-frame clones, with some not included. The sample lists some 39,000 clones; 75% to 90% were seen once. Here the sequenced sample was CD4+ or CD8+ T cells sorted from blood, taken in a trial of the OX40 agonist ivuxolimab. The receptor set was obtained from an adult with an advanced solid tumor such as melanoma, head and neck, liver or kidney cancer. CDR3s leave out the opening cysteine and the closing phenylalanine or tryptophan. Fields, in order: clone size, V gene, J gene, CDR3 protein. Where a row states a size, it is once, few, many or the class of an expanded clone; other rows omit it.

clone size: .; V gene: TRBV5-6; J gene: TRBJ1-6; CDR3 protein: ASSLLQGFSPLH
clone size: .; V gene: TRBV5-1; J gene: TRBJ2-3; CDR3 protein: ASSRGATDTQY
clone size: .; V gene: TRBV10-3; J gene: TRBJ1-5; CDR3 protein: AISEGGRHSNQPQH
clone size: .; V gene: TRBV19; J gene: TRBJ1-5; CDR3 protein: ASVGLKTVNQPQH
clone size: .; V gene: TRBV2; J gene: TRBJ2-7; CDR3 protein: ASSPQTEQY
clone size: few; V gene: TRBV4-3; J gene: TRBJ2-1; CDR3 protein: ASSQDGNRYNEQF
clone size: .; V gene: TRBV6-1; J gene: TRBJ1-4; CDR3 protein: ASTTHPTNEKLF
clone size: once; V gene: TRBV6-6; J gene: TRBJ1-1; CDR3 protein: ASSRRREVTTEAF
clone size: .; V gene: TRBV4-3; J gene: TRBJ1-1; CDR3 protein: ASSPRTQSEAF
clone size: .; V gene: TRBV7-9; J gene: TRBJ1-1; CDR3 protein: ASSREGAGEAF
clone size: .; V gene: TRBV5-1; J gene: TRBJ2-3; CDR3 protein: ASSFVSGSSTDTQY
clone size: few; V gene: TRBV28; J gene: TRBJ2-7; CDR3 protein: ASSSGDYLDYEQY
clone size: .; V gene: TRBV5-1; J gene: TRBJ1-5; CDR3 protein: ASSLGPGQGGQPQH
clone size: once; V gene: TRBV10-2; J gene: TRBJ1-2; CDR3 protein: ASSVRGDRVEGGYT
clone size: few; V gene: TRBV2; J gene: TRBJ2-1; CDR3 protein: ASRDRYNEQF
clone size: .; V gene: TRBV7-3; J gene: TRBJ2-2; CDR3 protein: ASGPGLLNTGELF
clone size: .; V gene: TRBV6-5; J gene: TRBJ2-2; CDR3 protein: ASRPPDTGELF
clone size: few; V gene: TRBV29-1; J gene: TRBJ1-1; CDR3 protein: SVEQGIAF
clone size: .; V gene: TRBV5-8; J gene: TRBJ1-2; CDR3 protein: ASSLQGAVYGYT
clone size: .; V gene: TRBV10-1; J gene: TRBJ2-1; CDR3 protein: ASSVRDAGRGEQF
clone size: .; V gene: TRBV7-6; J gene: TRBJ2-3; CDR3 protein: ASSGATDTQY
clone size: once; V gene: TRBV5-1; J gene: TRBJ2-3; CDR3 protein: ASSLGPRVLTDTQY
clone size: .; V gene: TRBV11-2; J gene: TRBJ1-5; CDR3 protein: ASSGTNNQPQH
clone size: .; V gene: TRBV19; J gene: TRBJ2-2; CDR3 protein: ASRRGLAGNKKNTGELF
clone size: .; V gene: TRBV27; J gene: TRBJ1-1; CDR3 protein: ASSLSYFWGNTEAF
clone size: .; V gene: TRBV5-4; J gene: TRBJ2-1; CDR3 protein: ASSLEPAYNEQF